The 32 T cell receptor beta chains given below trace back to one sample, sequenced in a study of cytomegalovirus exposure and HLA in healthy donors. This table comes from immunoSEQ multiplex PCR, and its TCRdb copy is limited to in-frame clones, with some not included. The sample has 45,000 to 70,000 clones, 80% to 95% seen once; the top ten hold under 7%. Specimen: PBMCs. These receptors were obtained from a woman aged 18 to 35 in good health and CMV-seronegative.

The CDR3 DNA is TGTGCCAGCAGCTCGACAGGGGGATATGGCTACACCTTC. Its translation: CASSSTGGYGYTF. The rearrangement links TRBV5-6 to TRBJ1-2; 9 bases fit TRBD1. The CDR3 totals 13 residues. Germline CDR1 SGHDT, CDR2 YYEEEE. J gave up 5 bases and V 3 bases, and 2 bases lay outside the gene matches.

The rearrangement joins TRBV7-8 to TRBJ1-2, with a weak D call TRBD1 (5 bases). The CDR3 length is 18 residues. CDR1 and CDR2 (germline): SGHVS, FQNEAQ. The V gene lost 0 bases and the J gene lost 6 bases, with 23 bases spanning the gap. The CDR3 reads CASSLARTSPGRDDGYTF. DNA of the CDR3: TGTGCCAGCAGCTTAGCGCGTACTTCCCCAGGGAGGGATGATGGCTACACCTTC.

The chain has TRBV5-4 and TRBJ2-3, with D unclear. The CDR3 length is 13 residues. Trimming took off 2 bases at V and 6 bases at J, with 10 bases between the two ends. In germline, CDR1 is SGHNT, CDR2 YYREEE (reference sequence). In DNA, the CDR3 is TGTGCCAGCAGCTTCCCCCTTCAGGATACGCAGTATTTT. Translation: CASSFPLQDTQYF.

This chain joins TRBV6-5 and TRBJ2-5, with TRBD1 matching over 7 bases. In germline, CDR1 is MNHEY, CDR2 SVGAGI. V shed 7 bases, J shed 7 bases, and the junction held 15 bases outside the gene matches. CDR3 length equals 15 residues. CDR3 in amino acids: CASMGLHRGISTQYF. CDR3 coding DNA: TGTGCCAGCATGGGCCTTCACAGGGGTATCTCGACCCAGTACTTC.

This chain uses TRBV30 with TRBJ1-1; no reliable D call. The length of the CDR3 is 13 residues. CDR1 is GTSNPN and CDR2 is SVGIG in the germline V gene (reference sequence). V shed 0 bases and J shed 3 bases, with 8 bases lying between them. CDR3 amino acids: CAWSVGTYTEAFF. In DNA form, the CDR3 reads TGTGCCTGGAGTGTCGGTACGTACACTGAAGCTTTCTTT.

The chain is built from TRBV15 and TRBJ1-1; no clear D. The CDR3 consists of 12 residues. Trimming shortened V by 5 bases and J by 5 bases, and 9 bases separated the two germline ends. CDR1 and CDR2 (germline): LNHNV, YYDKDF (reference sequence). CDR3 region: CATSHGWTEAFF. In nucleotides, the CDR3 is TGTGCCACCAGCCACGGGTGGACTGAAGCTTTCTTT. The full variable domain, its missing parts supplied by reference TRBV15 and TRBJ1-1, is DAMVIQNPRYQVTQFGKPVTLSCSQTLNHNVMYWYQQKSSQAPKLLFHYYDKDFNNEADTPDNFQSRRPNTSFCFLDIRSPGLGDTAMYLCATSHGWTEAFFGQGTRLTVV.

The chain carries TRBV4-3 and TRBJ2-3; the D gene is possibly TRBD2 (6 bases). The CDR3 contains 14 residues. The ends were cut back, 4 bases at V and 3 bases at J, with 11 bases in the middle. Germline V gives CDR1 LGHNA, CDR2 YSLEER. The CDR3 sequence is CASSRNGGTDTQYF. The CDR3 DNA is TGCGCCAGCAGCCGAAATGGAGGGACAGATACGCAGTATTTT.

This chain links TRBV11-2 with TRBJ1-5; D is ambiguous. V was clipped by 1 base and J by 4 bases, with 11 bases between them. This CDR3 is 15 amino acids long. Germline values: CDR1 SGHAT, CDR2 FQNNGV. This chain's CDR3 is CASSLAGWGNQPQHF. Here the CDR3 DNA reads TGTGCCAGCAGCTTAGCGGGATGGGGAAATCAGCCCCAGCATTTT.

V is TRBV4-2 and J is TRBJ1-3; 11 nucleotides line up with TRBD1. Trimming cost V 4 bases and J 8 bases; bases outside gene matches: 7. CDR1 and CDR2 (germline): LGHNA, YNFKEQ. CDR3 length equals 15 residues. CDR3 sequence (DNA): TGTGCCAGCAGCCCAGGCGGGACAGGGGGGGACACCATATATTTT. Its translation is CASSPGGTGGDTIYF.

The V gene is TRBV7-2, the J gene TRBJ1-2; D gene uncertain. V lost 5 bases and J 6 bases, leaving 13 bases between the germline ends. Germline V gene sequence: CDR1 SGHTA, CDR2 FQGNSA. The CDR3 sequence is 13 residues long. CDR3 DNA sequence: TGTGCCAGCAGCCCCACCGAGGTACATGGCTACACCTTC. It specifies CASSPTEVHGYTF.

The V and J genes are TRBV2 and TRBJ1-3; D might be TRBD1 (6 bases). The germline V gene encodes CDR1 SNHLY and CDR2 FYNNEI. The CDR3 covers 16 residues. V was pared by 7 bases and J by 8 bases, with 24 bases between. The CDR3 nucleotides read TGTGCCAGCACGCCCGTCACAGGGTCCCGAGGGGACACCATATATTTT. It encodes CASTPVTGSRGDTIYF.

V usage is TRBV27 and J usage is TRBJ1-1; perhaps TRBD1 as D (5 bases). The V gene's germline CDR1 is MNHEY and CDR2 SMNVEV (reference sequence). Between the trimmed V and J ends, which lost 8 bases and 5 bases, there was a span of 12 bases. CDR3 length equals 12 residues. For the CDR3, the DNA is TGTGCCAGCGGCCTTGGGGCTACTGAAGCTTTCTTT. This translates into CASGLGATEAFF.

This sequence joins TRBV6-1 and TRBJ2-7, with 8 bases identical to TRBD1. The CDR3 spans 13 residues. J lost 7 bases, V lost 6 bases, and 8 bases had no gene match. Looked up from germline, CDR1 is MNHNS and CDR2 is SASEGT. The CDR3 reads CASSQTGEGEQYF. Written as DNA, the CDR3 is TGTGCCAGCAGCCAGACAGGGGAAGGGGAGCAGTACTTC.

Here the CDR3 reads CASSLAGVKDQPQHF. CDR3 DNA: TGTGCCAGCAGCTTGGCAGGGGTAAAGGATCAGCCCCAGCATTTT. J is TRBJ1-5 and V is TRBV5-4; possibly TRBD1 for D (6 bases). Trimming shortened V by 0 bases and J by 5 bases, and 12 bases separated the two germline ends. Germline V lookup: CDR1 SGHNT, CDR2 YYREEE (reference sequence). CDR3 length equals 15 residues.

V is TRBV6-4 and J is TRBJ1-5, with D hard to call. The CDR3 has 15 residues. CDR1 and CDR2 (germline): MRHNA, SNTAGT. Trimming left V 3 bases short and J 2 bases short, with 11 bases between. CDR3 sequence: CASSESDGGNQPQHF. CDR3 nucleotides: TGTGCCAGCAGTGAGTCGGACGGGGGCAATCAGCCCCAGCATTTT.

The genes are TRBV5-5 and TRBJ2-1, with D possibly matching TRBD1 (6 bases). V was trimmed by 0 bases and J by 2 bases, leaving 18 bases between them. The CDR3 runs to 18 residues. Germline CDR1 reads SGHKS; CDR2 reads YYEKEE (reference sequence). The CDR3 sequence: CASSLGPLTGNPYNEQFF. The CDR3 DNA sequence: TGTGCCAGCAGCTTGGGCCCCCTTACAGGGAACCCCTACAATGAGCAGTTCTTC.

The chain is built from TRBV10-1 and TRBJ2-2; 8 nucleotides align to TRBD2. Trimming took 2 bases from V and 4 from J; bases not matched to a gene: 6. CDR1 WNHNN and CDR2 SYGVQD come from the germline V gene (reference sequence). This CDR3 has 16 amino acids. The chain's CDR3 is CASSERLAGGTGELFF. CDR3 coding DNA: TGCGCCAGCAGTGAGAGGCTAGCGGGTGGCACCGGGGAGCTGTTTTTT.

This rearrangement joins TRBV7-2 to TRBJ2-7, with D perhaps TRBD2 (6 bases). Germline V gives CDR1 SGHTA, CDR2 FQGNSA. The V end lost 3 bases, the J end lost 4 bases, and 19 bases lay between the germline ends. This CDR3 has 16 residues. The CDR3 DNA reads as TGTGCCAGCAGCTTGTCCTTGGCGGGGTCTTCATACGAGCAGTACTTC. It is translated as CASSLSLAGSSYEQYF.

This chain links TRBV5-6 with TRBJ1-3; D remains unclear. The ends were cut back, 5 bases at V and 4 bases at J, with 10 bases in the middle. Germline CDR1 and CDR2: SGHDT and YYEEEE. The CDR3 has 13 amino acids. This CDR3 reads CASSHDGGNTIYF. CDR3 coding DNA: TGTGCCAGCAGTCATGACGGGGGAAACACCATATATTTT.

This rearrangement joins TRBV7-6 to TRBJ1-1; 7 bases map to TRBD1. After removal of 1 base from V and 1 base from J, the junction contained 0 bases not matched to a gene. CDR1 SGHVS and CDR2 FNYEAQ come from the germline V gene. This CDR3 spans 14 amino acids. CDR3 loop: CASSLGQGNTEAFF. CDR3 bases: TGTGCCAGCAGCTTAGGACAGGGGAACACTGAAGCTTTCTTT.

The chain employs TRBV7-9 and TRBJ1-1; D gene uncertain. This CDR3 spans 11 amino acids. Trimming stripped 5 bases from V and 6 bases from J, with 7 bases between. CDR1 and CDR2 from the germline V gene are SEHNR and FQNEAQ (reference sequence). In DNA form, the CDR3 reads TGTGCCAGCAGCGAAAGCTCTGAAGCTTTCTTT. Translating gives CASSESSEAFF.

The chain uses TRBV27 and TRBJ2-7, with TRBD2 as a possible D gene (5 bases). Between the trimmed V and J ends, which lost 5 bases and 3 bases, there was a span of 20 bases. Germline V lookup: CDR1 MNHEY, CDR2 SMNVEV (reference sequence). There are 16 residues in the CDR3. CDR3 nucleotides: TGTGCCAGCAGTCCCATCGGCGACACGAGGGACTACGAGCAGTACGTC. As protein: CASSPIGDTRDYEQYV.

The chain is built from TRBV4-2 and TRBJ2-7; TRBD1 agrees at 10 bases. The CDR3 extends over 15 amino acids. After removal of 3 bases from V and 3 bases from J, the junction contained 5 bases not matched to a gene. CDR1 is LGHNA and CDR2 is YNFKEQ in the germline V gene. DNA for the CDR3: TGTGCCAGCAGCCAGACAGGGGGCACACACTACGAGCAGTACTTC. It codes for CASSQTGGTHYEQYF.

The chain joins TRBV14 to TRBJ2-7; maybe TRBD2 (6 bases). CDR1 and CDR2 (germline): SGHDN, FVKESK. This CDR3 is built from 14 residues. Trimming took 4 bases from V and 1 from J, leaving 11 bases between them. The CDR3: CASSPLGGSYEQYF. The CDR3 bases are TGTGCCAGCAGCCCTCTCGGAGGGTCCTACGAGCAGTACTTC. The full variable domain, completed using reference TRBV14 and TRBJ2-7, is EAGVTQFPSHSVIEKGQTVTLRCDPISGHDNLYWYRRVMGKEIKFLLHFVKESKQDESGMPNNRFLAERTGGTYSTLKVQPAELEDSGVYFCASSPLGGSYEQYFGPGTRLTVT.

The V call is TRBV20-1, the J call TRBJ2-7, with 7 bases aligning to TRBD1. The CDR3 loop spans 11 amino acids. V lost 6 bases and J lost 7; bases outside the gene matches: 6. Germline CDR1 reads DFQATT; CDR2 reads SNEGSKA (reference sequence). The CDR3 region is CSALQGSEQYV. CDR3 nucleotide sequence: TGCAGTGCCCTACAGGGGTCAGAGCAGTACGTC.

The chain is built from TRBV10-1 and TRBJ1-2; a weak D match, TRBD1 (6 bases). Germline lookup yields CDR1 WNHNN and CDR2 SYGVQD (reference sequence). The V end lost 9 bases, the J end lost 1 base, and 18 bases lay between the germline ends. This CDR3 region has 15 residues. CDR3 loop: CARLGQPENNYGYTF. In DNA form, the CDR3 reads TGCGCCAGACTAGGACAGCCAGAAAATAACTATGGCTACACCTTC.

CDR3 amino acids: CASSNFYGYTF. The CDR3 nucleotides are TGTGCCAGCAGCAACTTCTATGGCTACACCTTC. The chain combines TRBV9 with TRBJ1-2; D gene ambiguous. The germline V gene encodes CDR1 SGDLS and CDR2 YYNGEE. The CDR3 has 11 residues. Deletions cut 4 bases from V and 4 bases from J, with 5 bases between.

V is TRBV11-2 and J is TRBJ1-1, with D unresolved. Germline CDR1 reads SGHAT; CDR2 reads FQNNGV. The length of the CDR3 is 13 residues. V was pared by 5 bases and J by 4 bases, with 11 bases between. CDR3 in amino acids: CASSLAPSTEAFF. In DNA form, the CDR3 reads TGTGCCAGCAGCCTAGCCCCCAGCACTGAAGCTTTCTTT.

CDR3 region: CASSYSIWDNNEKLFF. The CDR3 DNA is TGTGCCAGCAGTTACTCGATTTGGGACAATAATGAAAAACTGTTTTTT. The rearrangement joins TRBV6-6 to TRBJ1-4; possible D gene TRBD1, 6 bases. The germline V and J ends were trimmed by 0 bases and 4 bases, with 12 bases remaining between them. Germline V lookup: CDR1 MNHNY, CDR2 SVGAGI (reference sequence). This CDR3 contains 16 residues.

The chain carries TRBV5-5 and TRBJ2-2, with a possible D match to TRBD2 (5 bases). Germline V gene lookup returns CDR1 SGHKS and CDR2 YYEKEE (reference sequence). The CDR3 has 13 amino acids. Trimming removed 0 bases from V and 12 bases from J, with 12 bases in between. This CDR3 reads CASSLASTEKLFF. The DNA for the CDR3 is TGTGCCAGCAGCTTGGCTAGCACCGAGAAGCTGTTTTTT.

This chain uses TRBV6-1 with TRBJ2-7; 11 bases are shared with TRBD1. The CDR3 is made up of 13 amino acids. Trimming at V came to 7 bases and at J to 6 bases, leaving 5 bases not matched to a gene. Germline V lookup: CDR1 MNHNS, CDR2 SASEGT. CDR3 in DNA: TGTGCCAGCACCGGGACAGGGGGATTCGAGCAGTACTTC. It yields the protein CASTGTGGFEQYF.

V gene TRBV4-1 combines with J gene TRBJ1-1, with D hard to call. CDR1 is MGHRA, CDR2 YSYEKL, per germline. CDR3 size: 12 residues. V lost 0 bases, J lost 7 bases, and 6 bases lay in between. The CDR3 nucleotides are TGCGCCAGCAGCCAAGATATACATGAAGCTTTCTTT. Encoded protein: CASSQDIHEAFF.